Following are 28 T cell receptor beta chains from one sample sequenced in a study of regulatory T cells in long-lasting Graves disease. Time point of the sample: newly diagnosed GD, antithyroid drugs for less than 3 months. PBMCs provided the RNA from which the TCR library was made. The authors built TCR beta libraries using iRepertoire HTBI primers and Arm-PCR of CDR3 regions. One entry per CDR3 protein results from TCRdb running MiXCR on the multiplex PCR reads. Among hundreds of thousands of distinct CDR3 sequences listed, 15% to 20% were seen once. These sequences were also reported in another study, on T cells in Graves' hyperthyroidism and ophthalmopathy.

This material consisted of peripheral blood mononuclear cells (PBMCs), taken at new diagnosis, from a patient treated with antithyroid drugs. The receptors shown here come from a woman aged 35-60 years with Graves disease.

The gene calls are TRBV27 and TRBJ1-5; a weak D match, TRBD1 (6 bases). V was clipped by 2 bases and J by 7 bases, with 12 bases between them. This CDR3 spans 14 amino acids. CDR1 and CDR2 from the germline V gene are MNHEY and SMNVEV (reference sequence). This CDR3 is CASSLVGGQQPQHF. CDR3 bases: TGTGCCAGCAGTTTAGTCGGGGGGCAGCAGCCCCAGCATTTT.

The genes are TRBV29-1 and TRBJ1-1, with D hard to call. The V and J ends lost 7 bases and 0 bases respectively, with 15 bases between them. Germline CDR1 reads SQVTM; CDR2 reads ANQGSEA. The CDR3 spans 14 residues. The CDR3 DNA reads as TGCAGCGGAGGGCCCAGGAACATGAACACTGAAGCTTTCTTT. As protein: CSGGPRNMNTEAFF.

This clonotype was observed at least ten times. The rearrangement uses TRBV12-3 or TRBV12-4 and TRBJ2-7; TRBD1 matches 8 bases. CDR3 size: 16 residues. The ends lost 7 bases at V and 1 base at J; junction bases unmatched: 12. DNA of the CDR3: TGTGCCAGCAACGAAAGAGGGACAGGTTTTTCCTACGAGCAGTACTTC. Translation: CASNERGTGFSYEQYF.

Note on this clonotype: Given a much more abundant clone one base away, this may be a read error. Written as DNA, the CDR3 is TGTGCCTGCAGCCAGCTAGCGGGCCCCACCGGGGAGCTGTTTTTT. Residues: CACSQLAGPTGELFF. The chain is built from TRBV3-1 and TRBJ2-2, with 8 nucleotides matching TRBD2. Germline assignment: CDR1 LGHDT and CDR2 YNNKEL (reference sequence). This CDR3 region has 15 residues.

This clonotype has more than one count but fewer than ten. The DNA for the CDR3 is TGTGCCAGCAGTTTAGAAGGGGCAATAACCGGGGAGCTGTTTTTT. Amino acid sequence: CASSLEGAITGELFF. The gene calls are TRBV12-3 or TRBV12-4 and TRBJ2-2, with D perhaps TRBD1 (5 bases). V was trimmed by 1 base and J by 5 bases, leaving 11 bases between them. CDR3 length: 15 amino acids.

This clonotype was counted many times. The V and J genes are TRBV20-1 and TRBJ2-5; the D is unclear. Germline lookup yields CDR1 DFQATT and CDR2 SNEGSKA (reference sequence). V lost 0 bases to trimming and J lost 1 base, with 9 bases between them. CDR3 length: 14 residues. CDR3 protein: CSAREDGRQETQYF. CDR3 nucleotides: TGCAGTGCTAGAGAGGACGGCCGCCAAGAGACCCAGTACTTC.

This clonotype was seen ten or more times. The chain has TRBV12-3 or TRBV12-4 and TRBJ1-5, with 7 bases aligning to TRBD1. This CDR3 has 14 residues. V lost 3 bases to trimming and J lost 5 bases; unmatched junction nucleotides: 4. The CDR3 spells CASSFRGTDQPQHF. The CDR3 bases are TGTGCCAGCAGTTTCAGGGGGACGGATCAGCCCCAGCATTTT.

This clonotype was counted at least ten times. The chain recombines TRBV13 with TRBJ2-1, with 10 bases fitting TRBD2. Germline-derived CDR1 and CDR2 are PRHDT and FYEKMQ (reference sequence). The CDR3 consists of 15 residues. V shed 10 bases and J 7 bases; nucleotides not matched to a gene: 13. CDR3 nucleotide sequence: TGTGCCACCCAACCGGGCCTAGCGGGGGTGAATGAGCAGTTCTTC. It is translated as CATQPGLAGVNEQFF.

Many counts were recorded for this clonotype. Here the CDR3 reads CASSQLGAGIAQSPLHF. The DNA of the CDR3 is TGTGCCAGCAGCCAATTGGGCGCGGGGATCGCCCAATCACCCCTCCACTTT. The chain recombines TRBV3-1 with TRBJ1-6; unclear D gene. With 2 bases removed from V and 10 bases from J, the gap between germline ends came to 21 bases. Germline V lookup: CDR1 LGHDT, CDR2 YNNKEL (reference sequence). CDR3 length: 17 residues.

Concerning this clonotype: A much larger clone differs from this one at a single base, so this may be a read error. The chain links TRBV3-1 to TRBJ2-7, with D perhaps TRBD2 (6 bases). CDR1 LGHDT and CDR2 YNNKEL come from the germline V gene (reference sequence). V gave up 4 bases and J gave up 0 bases, with 10 bases separating them. The CDR3 spans 14 residues. CDR3 sequence: CASSPAGTSYEQYF. As DNA, the CDR3 is TGTGCCAGCAGCCCAGCGGGCACCTCCTACGAGCAGTACTTC.

There are many counts of this clonotype. The chain carries TRBV29-1 and TRBJ2-3, with D unresolved. This CDR3 contains 12 residues. Trimming shortened V by 3 bases and J by 0 bases, and 4 bases separated the two germline ends. Looked up from germline, CDR1 is SQVTM and CDR2 is ANQGSEA. Here the CDR3 reads CSVEASTDTQYF. CDR3 sequence (DNA): TGCAGCGTTGAGGCCAGCACAGATACGCAGTATTTT.

As to this clonotype: An end of the junction differs from the germline gene, which may be a read error. V gene TRBV7-9 combines with J gene TRBJ2-3; D gene unclear. Germline V CDR1 and CDR2: SEHNR, FQNEAQ (reference sequence). The CDR3 contains 13 residues. The chain's CDR3 is CDSSKDWADTQYF. Written as DNA, the CDR3 is TGTGACAGCAGCAAAGACTGGGCAGATACGCAGTATTTT. The complete variable domain, with remaining parts taken from reference TRBV7-9 and TRBJ2-3, reads DTGVSQNPRHKITKRGQNVTFRCDPISEHNRLYWYRQTLGQGPEFLTYFQNEAQLEKSRLLSDRFSAERPKGSFSTLEIQRTEQGDSAMYLCDSSKDWADTQYFGPGTRLTVL.

This clonotype was recorded at least ten times. V is TRBV7-6 and J is TRBJ2-1, with D possibly TRBD1 on 5 matching bases. This CDR3 has 13 amino acids. Trimming removed 5 bases at V and 5 bases at J, with 10 bases between. Germline assignment: CDR1 SGHVS and CDR2 FNYEAQ. The CDR3: CASSHDRHNEQFF. The CDR3 DNA sequence: TGTGCCAGCAGCCATGACAGACACAATGAGCAGTTCTTC.

This chain joins TRBV5-1 and TRBJ2-5, with D perhaps matching TRBD2 (6 bases). V lost 0 bases, J lost 9 bases, and 15 bases lay in between. The CDR3 is made up of 14 amino acids. Germline CDR1 reads SGHRS; CDR2 reads YFSETQ. The CDR3 loop is CASSLVTRGEAQYF. Written as DNA, the CDR3 is TGCGCCAGCAGCTTGGTAACCCGAGGGGAGGCCCAGTACTTC.

This clonotype was seen at least ten times. J is TRBJ2-3 and V is TRBV7-9; no reliable D call. V dropped 2 bases and J dropped 7 bases, with 19 bases sitting between them. The CDR3 consists of 16 residues. Germline V gives CDR1 SEHNR, CDR2 FQNEAQ (reference sequence). The CDR3 protein is CASSLRGEDPRHTQYF. The CDR3, as DNA: TGTGCCAGCAGCTTACGCGGAGAGGACCCCCGGCATACGCAGTATTTT.

This clonotype was seen ten or more times. The chain combines TRBV7-2 with TRBJ1-1, with D unclear. Germline V gives CDR1 SGHTA, CDR2 FQGNSA. The CDR3 length is 14 residues. Trimming removed 6 bases from V and 3 bases from J, with 14 bases in between. The CDR3 DNA reads TGTGCCAGCAGTTTGGTAGGCCGAGACACTGAAGCTTTCTTT. This translates into CASSLVGRDTEAFF.

This clonotype was seen ten or more times. The chain links TRBV7-2 to TRBJ2-3; D call uncertain. This CDR3 spans 13 amino acids. Between the trimmed V and J ends, which lost 2 bases and 2 bases, there was a span of 5 bases. Germline CDR1 reads SGHTA; CDR2 reads FQGNSA. CDR3 sequence (DNA): TGTGCCAGCAGCTTAAGTATCACAGATACGCAGTATTTT. Translated, it gives CASSLSITDTQYF.

This clonotype was seen at least ten times. V and J are TRBV10-3 and TRBJ2-3; 9 nucleotides align to TRBD1. With 11 bases clipped from V and 4 bases from J, the junction kept 4 bases outside the gene matches. The CDR3 runs 12 residues. Germline lookup yields CDR1 ENHRY and CDR2 SYGVKD. CDR3 in DNA: TGTGCCGCACAGGGGGCCTCAGATACGCAGTATTTT. It specifies CAAQGASDTQYF.

In this sample, this clonotype turned up a few times. V is TRBV11-2 and J is TRBJ2-7, with D hard to call. V was pared by 5 bases and J by 3 bases, with 17 bases between. The CDR3 runs to 15 residues. The V gene's germline CDR1 is SGHAT and CDR2 FQNNGV. The CDR3 sequence: CASSQEGIAIYEQYF. The CDR3 coding sequence is TGTGCCAGCAGCCAAGAAGGGATAGCTATCTACGAGCAGTACTTC.

This clonotype has a count of ten or more. This rearrangement joins TRBV7-2 to TRBJ2-5, with 14 bases identical to TRBD2. CDR3 size: 16 residues. Trimming removed 5 bases from V and 1 base from J; junction bases left unmatched: 3. Germline V gene data show CDR1 as SGHTA and CDR2 as FQGNSA. CDR3 nucleotides: TGTGCCAGCAGCCCCGGACTAGCGGGGGGCCAAGAGACCCAGTACTTC. Its translation is CASSPGLAGGQETQYF.

This rearrangement joins TRBV24-1 to TRBJ1-1; D not certain. V lost 1 base to trimming and J lost 0 bases, with 2 bases between them. Germline V gene data show CDR1 as KGHDR and CDR2 as SFDVKD. This CDR3 region has 13 residues. The CDR3 sequence: CATSDFLNTEAFF. The CDR3 DNA sequence: TGTGCCACCAGTGATTTCCTGAACACTGAAGCTTTCTTT.

The rearrangement joins TRBV7-2 to TRBJ2-2, with TRBD2 identical over 8 bases. CDR1 and CDR2 (germline): SGHTA, FQGNSA. The CDR3 runs to 16 residues. V lost 1 base to trimming and J lost 5 bases; unmatched junction nucleotides: 6. CDR3 nucleotides: TGTGCCAGCAGCTTAGGGGTAGCGGGGTTAACCGGGGAGCTGTTTTTT. This encodes CASSLGVAGLTGELFF.

This clonotype was found many times. CDR3 in amino acids: CSATGQGTDDTQYF. The CDR3, as DNA: TGCAGTGCTACGGGACAGGGGACAGACGATACGCAGTATTTT. The chain recombines TRBV20-1 with TRBJ2-3; 10 bases align to TRBD1. The CDR3 is 14 residues long. V shed 4 bases and J 6 bases; nucleotides not matched to a gene: 7. Looked up from germline, CDR1 is DFQATT and CDR2 is SNEGSKA (reference sequence).

This clonotype was detected many times. This rearrangement joins TRBV7-9 to TRBJ2-1, with 11 bases identical to TRBD2. V shed 7 bases and J 5 bases; nucleotides not matched to a gene: 7. CDR3 length: 15 amino acids. Germline CDR1 and CDR2: SEHNR and FQNEAQ (reference sequence). The CDR3 loop is CASIGETSGNNEQFF. In nucleotides, the CDR3 is TGTGCCAGCATTGGAGAGACTAGCGGGAACAATGAGCAGTTCTTC.

Comments on this clonotype: A read error is possible here, since a much larger clone lies one base away. V and J are TRBV28 and TRBJ2-5; possibly TRBD1 for D (6 bases). Germline V CDR1 and CDR2: MDHEN, SYDVKM. The ends were cut back, 6 bases at V and 0 bases at J, with 11 bases in the middle. The CDR3 loop spans 14 amino acids. The CDR3 coding sequence is TGTGCCAGCAGCTCCGGACAGAACCAAGAGACCCAGTACTTC. Its translation: CASSSGQNQETQYF.

The chain uses TRBV12-3 or TRBV12-4 and TRBJ1-2; 8 bases agree with TRBD1. The CDR3 consists of 13 residues. The ends lost 5 bases at V and 6 bases at J; junction bases unmatched: 5. This CDR3 is CASSLRTGHGYTF. The CDR3 nucleotides are TGTGCCAGCAGTCTCCGGACAGGGCATGGCTACACCTTC.

The chain uses TRBV12-5 and TRBJ2-5; 10 nucleotides match TRBD1. Looked up from germline, CDR1 is LGHNT and CDR2 is FRNRAP. Unmatched junction bases numbered 16, after V lost 2 bases and J lost 4 bases. There are 19 residues in the CDR3. CDR3 bases: TGTGCTAGTGGTTTGCCTCGAGGGGGGGACAGGGGATTTTCAGAGACCCAGTACTTC. It is translated as CASGLPRGGDRGFSETQYF.

This clonotype has a count of ten or more. The chain combines TRBV2 with TRBJ2-7; D may correspond to TRBD1 or TRBD2 (5 bases each). The ends were cut back, 6 bases at V and 5 bases at J, with 17 bases in the middle. The CDR3 covers 14 residues. Germline loops: CDR1 SNHLY, CDR2 FYNNEI. Here the CDR3 DNA reads TGTGCCAGCAGGAGATCCGGGACGCGGGACGAGCAGTACTTC. It codes for CASRRSGTRDEQYF.